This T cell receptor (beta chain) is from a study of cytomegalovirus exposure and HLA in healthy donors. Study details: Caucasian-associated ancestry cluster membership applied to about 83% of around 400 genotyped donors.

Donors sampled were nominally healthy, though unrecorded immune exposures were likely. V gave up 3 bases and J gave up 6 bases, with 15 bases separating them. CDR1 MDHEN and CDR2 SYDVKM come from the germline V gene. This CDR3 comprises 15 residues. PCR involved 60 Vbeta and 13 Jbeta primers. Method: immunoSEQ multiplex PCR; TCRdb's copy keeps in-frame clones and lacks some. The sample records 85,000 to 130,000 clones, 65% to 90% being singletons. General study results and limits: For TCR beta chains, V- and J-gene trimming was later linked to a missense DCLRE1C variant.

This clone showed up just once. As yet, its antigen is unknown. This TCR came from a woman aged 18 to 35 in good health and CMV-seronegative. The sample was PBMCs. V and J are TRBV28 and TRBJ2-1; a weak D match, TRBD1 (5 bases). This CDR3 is CASSFSVSGRNEQFF. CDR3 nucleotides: TGTGCCAGCAGTTTCTCGGTCTCAGGGCGCAATGAGCAGTTCTTC. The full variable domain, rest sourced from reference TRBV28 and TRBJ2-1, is DVKVTQSSRYLVKRTGEKVFLECVQDMDHENMFWYRQDPGLGLRLIYFSYDVKMKEKGDIPEGYSVSREKKERFSLILESASTNQTSMYLCASSFSVSGRNEQFFGPGTRLTVL.